This T cell receptor (beta chain) is from a study of response to subunit inactivated influenza vaccine. A note on this clonotype: The junction does not match germline at one end; this may be a read error.

Germline CDR1 is SGHDT and CDR2 is YYEEEE. The length of the CDR3 is 12 residues. TCRdb re-called the RT-PCR reads with MiXCR, one entry per CDR3 protein. The data show roughly 540,000 distinct CDR3 sequences, 20% to 25% seen once. These data were also filed under a second study, of T cells expressing NK-cell markers. That source reports: Beta-chain TCR cDNA was generated via 5'RACE template switching with UMIs. TCR beta repertoires came from sorted CD3+CD56+NKG2C+, CD3+CD56+NKG2C- and CD3+CD56-NKG2C+ T cells. There were seven HCMV-seropositive donors and one seronegative donor among the eight sequenced. Restriction of sorting to alpha-beta TCR T cells was accomplished in several experiments using an anti-gamma-delta TCR antibody.

The sample here was CD4+ T cells sorted from PBMCs, taken 12 days after vaccination. The origin of this receptor is a middle-aged man who received an inactivated influenza vaccine. The V gene is TRBV5-6, the J gene TRBJ2-1; 7 bases are shared with TRBD2. The CDR3 loop is CASSLVEAGETF. Written as DNA, the CDR3 is TGTGCCAGCAGCTTAGTGGAGGCGGGGGAGACCTTC.